The 13 T cell receptor beta chains given below trace back to one sample, sequenced in a study of T cell repertoires in cytomegalovirus infection. In TCRdb, the reads were re-called with MiXCR into one record per CDR3 protein. Among roughly 230,000 distinct CDR3 sequences listed, around 6.4% were seen once. The sample consisted of PBMCs. These receptors were collected from a human donor in good health (CMV status not recorded). Some clones in this sample may be carry-over from other donors' samples.

This clonotype was recorded many times. V usage is TRBV6-5 and J usage is TRBJ1-1, with no clear D. Trimming removed 0 bases from V and 6 bases from J, with 14 bases in between. Germline values: CDR1 MNHEY, CDR2 SVGAGI. The CDR3 length is 15 residues. Here the CDR3 DNA reads TGTGCCAGCAGTTACTCGGCTAGGTGGGGAGCTGAAGCTTTCTTT. Its translation: CASSYSARWGAEAFF.

This clonotype has ten or more counts. The chain links TRBV19 to TRBJ1-5; possibly TRBD1 for D (6 bases). Germline CDR1 LNHDA, CDR2 SQIVND (reference sequence). The CDR3 covers 14 residues. V was trimmed by 8 bases and J by 4 bases, leaving 15 bases between them. The CDR3 loop is CASGNRVKNQPQHF. As DNA, the CDR3 is TGTGCCAGTGGTAACAGGGTGAAAAATCAGCCCCAGCATTTT.

V is TRBV4-1 and J is TRBJ1-1; a possible D gene is TRBD1 (5 bases). The CDR3 has 13 residues. V lost 4 bases and J lost 8, with 14 bases in between. In germline, CDR1 is MGHRA, CDR2 YSYEKL. In nucleotides, the CDR3 is TGCGCCAGCAGCCCCTCGGGCAGGGACGAAGCTTTCTTT. It translates to CASSPSGRDEAFF.

This clonotype appeared a few times. V and J are TRBV10-2 and TRBJ1-1; D gene uncertain. The germline V gene encodes CDR1 WSHSY and CDR2 SAAADI. With 7 bases removed from V and 1 base from J, the gap between germline ends came to 7 bases. This CDR3 has 12 amino acids. The CDR3 sequence: CASKQTNTEAFF. In DNA, the CDR3 is TGCGCCAGCAAACAAACGAACACTGAAGCTTTCTTT.

This rearrangement joins TRBV7-2 to TRBJ1-2, with D perhaps TRBD1 (5 bases). CDR3 length equals 15 residues. V was clipped by 1 base and J by 5 bases, with 14 bases between them. CDR1 is SGHTA and CDR2 is FQGNSA in the germline V gene. This chain's CDR3 is CASSLVVGGLYGYTF. DNA of the CDR3: TGTGCCAGCAGCTTAGTGGTCGGGGGATTATATGGCTACACCTTC.

There are a few counts of this clonotype. The chain couples TRBV2 to TRBJ2-3, with 7 bases identical to TRBD1. J was trimmed by 6 bases and V by 3 bases; bases with no gene match: 6. This CDR3 is 14 amino acids long. CDR1 SNHLY and CDR2 FYNNEI come from the germline V gene. This CDR3 is CASSEGTDLDTQYF. The DNA of the CDR3 is TGTGCCAGCAGTGAGGGGACAGACCTGGATACGCAGTATTTT.

The sample holds many counts of this clonotype. The gene calls are TRBV7-2 and TRBJ2-1; 9 nucleotides align to TRBD2. This CDR3 comprises 16 residues. Germline V lookup: CDR1 SGHTA, CDR2 FQGNSA. Trimming cost V 5 bases and J 11 bases; bases outside gene matches: 16. CDR3 amino acids: CASSPYGAGGSRKQFF. The CDR3 region has the DNA TGTGCCAGCAGCCCCTATGGAGCGGGGGGTTCTCGCAAGCAGTTCTTC.

This clonotype was counted at least ten times. V and J are TRBV7-2 and TRBJ2-2, with D tentatively TRBD2 (7 bases). Germline V gene sequence: CDR1 SGHTA, CDR2 FQGNSA. The CDR3 runs 14 residues. V dropped 5 bases and J dropped 8 bases, with 15 bases sitting between them. CDR3 amino acids: CASSLHRGAGELFF. The DNA of the CDR3 is TGTGCCAGCAGCCTCCACCGGGGGGCGGGGGAGCTGTTTTTT. The complete variable domain, with remaining parts taken from reference TRBV7-2 and TRBJ2-2, reads GAGVSQSPSNKVTEKGKDVELRCDPISGHTALYWYRQSLGQGLEFLIYFQGNSAPDKSGLPSDRFSAERTGGSVSTLTIQRTQQEDSAVYLCASSLHRGAGELFFGEGSRLTVL.

Here the CDR3 reads CASSEGSSNTIYF. In nucleotides, the CDR3 is TGTGCCAGCAGTGAAGGGAGTTCCAACACCATATATTTT. V and J are TRBV25-1 and TRBJ1-3; D is uncertain. The CDR3 spans 13 residues. Germline-derived CDR1 and CDR2 are MGHDK and SYGVNS. V lost 2 bases to trimming and J lost 7 bases, with 9 bases between them.

The rearrangement links TRBV2 to TRBJ1-1, with D possibly TRBD1 on 5 matching bases. Germline CDR1 is SNHLY and CDR2 is FYNNEI. The V end was cut by 5 bases, the J end by 1 base, with 8 bases between. The CDR3 contains 13 residues. CDR3 amino acids: CASSTGTNTEAFF. The DNA of the CDR3 is TGTGCCAGCAGTACCGGGACGAACACTGAAGCTTTCTTT.

This clonotype was seen at least ten times. This rearrangement joins TRBV7-2 to TRBJ1-4; D gene ambiguous. This CDR3 is 15 amino acids long. Germline V gives CDR1 SGHTA, CDR2 FQGNSA. The V end was cut by 5 bases, the J end by 8 bases, with 18 bases between. The CDR3, as DNA: TGTGCCAGCAGCCCCCGGGCCGCGGTAGACGAAAAACTGTTTTTT. Amino acids: CASSPRAAVDEKLFF.

The V and J genes are TRBV29-1 and TRBJ2-1; perhaps TRBD2 as D (5 bases). Trimming removed 5 bases at V and 3 bases at J, with 20 bases between. Germline CDR1 reads SQVTM; CDR2 reads ANQGSEA. This CDR3 contains 16 residues. CDR3 sequence reads: CSVPTVGRKGYNEQFF. For the CDR3, the DNA is TGCAGCGTTCCTACGGTTGGGAGAAAGGGCTACAATGAGCAGTTCTTC.

This clonotype appeared many times. V is TRBV29-1 and J is TRBJ2-3; TRBD2 matches at 7 bases. The CDR3 runs 16 residues. Losses at the gene ends were 4 bases for V and 6 bases for J; bases not matched to a gene: 16. The germline gives CDR1 SQVTM, CDR2 ANQGSEA. The CDR3 nucleotides read TGCAGCGTTGGAAGCGGGGCGTTCCTTCAGGTGGATACGCAGTATTTT. It encodes CSVGSGAFLQVDTQYF.